A selection of T cell receptor beta chains follows, all from one sample in a study of CD8+CD57+ T cells in acquired aplastic anemia. TCRdb redid the calling of the reads with MiXCR, one entry per CDR3 protein. The sample includes about 160,000 distinct CDR3 sequences, about 50% seen only once; the top ten take 25% to 35%. The sample comprised sorted CD4+, CD8+, or CD8+CD57+ T cells (not recorded which) from PBMCs. Source of these receptors: a human donor with aplastic anemia. Both conserved end residues are part of each CDR3. D genes are given only for firm matches. Part of the rows lack a size; the others show once, few, many or a class for expanded clones.

D	V	J	size	DNA	CDR3
.	TRBV9	TRBJ1-1	many	TGTGCCAGCAGCGTAGCTGATACAGGGACGGTCACTGAAGCTTTCTTT	CASSVADTGTVTEAFF
.	TRBV10-3	TRBJ2-7	.	TGCGCCATCAGTGAGTCAATTCGGACCGCCTACGAGCGGTACTTC	CAISESIRTAYERYF
.	TRBV7-9	TRBJ1-2	.	TGTGCCAGCGGAAGTGGGGGACATGGCTACACCTTC	CASGSGGHGYTF
.	TRBV30	TRBJ1-1	.	TGTGCCTGGACCAGTGGGGCAATCGCGCCTGAAGCTTTCTTT	CAWTSGAIAPEAFF
TRBD1	TRBV10-3	TRBJ2-7	.	TGTGCCATCAGACCCACAGGGGTCTTCTCCTACGAGCAGTACTTC	CAIRPTGVFSYEQYF
TRBD1	TRBV13	TRBJ2-7	.	TGTGCCAGCAGCGCGACAGGGGACTCCTACGAGCAGTACTTC	CASSATGDSYEQYF
TRBD2	TRBV4-2	TRBJ2-7	many	TGTGCCAGCAGCCCTTCAGGGACTAGCGGTACCTACGAGCAGTACTTC	CASSPSGTSGTYEQYF
.	TRBV5-1	TRBJ2-2	.	TGCGCCAGCAGCGACTGGATGAACACCGGGGAGCTGTTTTTT	CASSDWMNTGELFF
.	TRBV10-3	TRBJ2-2	.	TGTGCCATCAGTATGACAGCGACGAACACTGGGGAGCTGTTTTTT	CAISMTATNTGELFF
.	TRBV5-1	TRBJ1-4	many	TGCGCCAGCAGCTTGTCGGGATTGAATGAAAAACTGTTTTTT	CASSLSGLNEKLFF
.	TRBV10-3	TRBJ2-1	.	TGTGCCATCAGTGACTTAGGGTCCAATGAGCAGTTCTTC	CAISDLGSNEQFF
.	TRBV2	TRBJ2-1	.	TGTGCCAGCACCAAAGGAATGGCGAATGAGCAGTTCTTC	CASTKGMANEQFF
.	TRBV19	TRBJ2-2	many	TGTGCCAGTAGTTGGGGGCTCGACACCGGGGAGCTGTTTTTT	CASSWGLDTGELFF
TRBD1	TRBV29-1	TRBJ1-4	.	TGCAGCGTCGCAGCAGGGGGCGCGTCCCGGGAAAAACTGTTTTTT	CSVAAGGASREKLFF
.	TRBV29-1	TRBJ1-1	many	TGCAGCGTTGAGGGAGGGGGGGTCACGACGAACACTGAAGCTTTCTTT	CSVEGGGVTTNTEAFF
TRBD1	TRBV10-3	TRBJ2-7	few	TGTGCCATCAGTGAACGGGGACAGGGCGTGGGCGAGCAGTACTTC	CAISERGQGVGEQYF
.	TRBV27	TRBJ2-7	.	TGTGCCAGCAGACGTACAGTCTACGAGCAGTACTTC	CASRRTVYEQYF
.	TRBV19	TRBJ1-2	once	TGTGCCAGTACGGATCTGCCTGACTATGGCTACACCTTC	CASTDLPDYGYTF
TRBD2	TRBV12-5	TRBJ2-7	.	TGTGCTAGTTTTAGCGGGAGACTGTACGAGCAGTACTTC	CASFSGRLYEQYF
.	TRBV6-5	TRBJ1-1	once	TGTGCCAGCAGTTACTCAGTTGGGAACACTGAAGCTTTCTTT	CASSYSVGNTEAFF
TRBD1	TRBV7-2	TRBJ2-3	.	TGTGCCAGCAGCTCGACTACGGGACAGGGCGTGCAGTATTTT	CASSSTTGQGVQYF
.	TRBV2	TRBJ2-6	.	TGTGCCAGCAGGAACCCCCCCTTGGCTAACGTCCTGACTTTC	CASRNPPLANVLTF
.	TRBV20-1	TRBJ1-6	.	TGCAGTGCTACTCCGGACACGAGCTCCTATAATTCACCCCTCCACTTT	CSATPDTSSYNSPLHF
TRBD1	TRBV9	TRBJ1-2	.	TGTGCCAGCAGCGCAACAGGGGGCGCTGGCTATGGCTACACCTTC	CASSATGGAGYGYTF
.	TRBV29-1	TRBJ1-2	.	TGCAGCGTTGAAGCAGAGCGCAGCTATGGCTACACCTTC	CSVEAERSYGYTF
.	TRBV12-3/TRBV12-4	TRBJ1-2	.	TGTGCCAGCAGTTTAGGGGCCGGGGGGGTATGGGGCTACACCTTC	CASSLGAGGVWGYTF
.	TRBV20-1	TRBJ2-7	.	TGCAGTGCTAGGTGGGCAGGTTTCGAGCAGTACTTC	CSARWAGFEQYF
TRBD1	TRBV30	TRBJ2-4	few	TGTGCCTGGTCTAACCCGGGACAGGGGAATGAGGGGGGATACTTC	CAWSNPGQGNEGGYF
TRBD1	TRBV11-2	TRBJ2-7	.	TGTGCCAGCAGCAGCCCCGGGCAGGGGGCAAAATATACCTACGAGCAGTACTTC	CASSSPGQGAKYTYEQYF
.	TRBV5-1	TRBJ1-6	.	TGCGCCAGCAGCTTGGATGACGGCGGGGCGGAATCACCCCTCCACTTT	CASSLDDGGAESPLHF
.	TRBV20-1	TRBJ2-7	.	TGCGGTGCTAGCCCCTACGAGCAGTACTTC	CGASPYEQYF
.	TRBV20-1	TRBJ2-3	many	TGCAGTGCTTGGAGGGAAAATGGAGATACGCAGTATTTT	CSAWRENGDTQYF
.	TRBV7-8	TRBJ1-1	many	TGTGCCAGCAGCCCCCTACAGCGCATGAACACTGAAGCTTTCTTT	CASSPLQRMNTEAFF
TRBD2	TRBV11-2	TRBJ2-3	.	TGTGCCAGCAGTCAAAGCGGGGTGGTCACAGATACGCAGTATTTT	CASSQSGVVTDTQYF
TRBD1	TRBV19	TRBJ2-5	.	TGTGCCAGTAGTATCCCAGGGGGCCAAGAGACCCAGTACTTC	CASSIPGGQETQYF
.	TRBV2	TRBJ1-5	.	TGTGCCAGCAAAAATAGCAATCAGCCCCAGCATTTT	CASKNSNQPQHF
.	TRBV5-4	TRBJ2-3	many	TGTGCCAGCAGCTTGGATACGGACCTCTCGGCAGATACGCAGTATTTT	CASSLDTDLSADTQYF
.	TRBV15	TRBJ1-3	.	TGTGCCACCAGCAGAGCAGGGATAAATGGAAACACCATATATTTT	CATSRAGINGNTIYF
TRBD2	TRBV19	TRBJ2-7	many	TGTGCCAGTGGTTACGCGGGAGGGACCTACGAGCAGTACTTC	CASGYAGGTYEQYF
TRBD2	TRBV7-9	TRBJ2-5	.	TGTGCCAGCAGCCCTCCGGCTAGCGGGCAAGAGACCCAGTACTTC	CASSPPASGQETQYF
.	TRBV11-3	TRBJ2-1	few	TGTGCCAGCAGCATCCGGGACCTGGCCAATGAGCAGTTCTTC	CASSIRDLANEQFF
TRBD2	TRBV7-9	TRBJ2-7	many	TGTGCCAGCGAAATCCCGATCGATCGGGGGGGGGGATCCTACGAGCAGTACTTC	CASEIPIDRGGGSYEQYF
.	TRBV7-2	TRBJ2-5	.	TGTGCCAGCAGCTTAGCGGAAGGGGGGACCCAGTACTTC	CASSLAEGGTQYF
TRBD1	TRBV7-2	TRBJ1-4	many	TGTGCCAGCAGCTTGGGGACAGGGGGCGATGAAAAACTGTTTTTT	CASSLGTGGDEKLFF
TRBD1	TRBV20-1	TRBJ2-3	.	TGCAGTGCTTCGACCCGGGACAGGGTAATAGATACGCAGTATTTT	CSASTRDRVIDTQYF
.	TRBV2	TRBJ1-2	.	TGTGCCAGCAGTGAAAGCCCCCCGGGTTCAGGAAAATATGGCTACACCTTC	CASSESPPGSGKYGYTF
.	TRBV10-2	TRBJ1-2	.	TGCGCCAGCCACCGGGCCGGGACGGCGAATGGCTACACCTTC	CASHRAGTANGYTF
TRBD1	TRBV12-3/TRBV12-4	TRBJ2-7	.	TGTGCCAGCAGAAAACAGGGGGAGGACGAGCAGTACTTC	CASRKQGEDEQYF
TRBD2	TRBV7-9	TRBJ2-3	.	TGTGCCAGCAGCCCAACTAGCGGGAGAGATACGCAGTATTTT	CASSPTSGRDTQYF
TRBD2	TRBV9	TRBJ2-7	.	TGTGCCAGCAGCCCAACTAGCGGGGGGGCCACCAGCTCCTACGAGCAGTACTTC	CASSPTSGGATSSYEQYF
.	TRBV2	TRBJ1-2	.	TGTGCCAGCAGACGGGCGGAACGAAACTATGGCTACACCTTC	CASRRAERNYGYTF
TRBD1	TRBV20-1	TRBJ2-3	.	TGCAGTGCTAGAGATGAGGACAGGGCAGATACGCAGTATTTT	CSARDEDRADTQYF
.	TRBV7-9	TRBJ1-5	many	TGTGCCAGCAGCTTTGGTGGGGTAGGGAGCAATCAGCCCCAGCATTTT	CASSFGGVGSNQPQHF
.	TRBV7-2	TRBJ2-7	.	TGTGCCAGCAAGGCGGCTAGCGCCTACGAGCAGTACTTC	CASKAASAYEQYF